The T cell receptor beta chain described here comes from a study of cytomegalovirus exposure and HLA in healthy donors. Study-level information: Falling in the Caucasian-associated ancestry cluster were about four fifths of under 450 genotyped donors.

The V gene's germline CDR1 is MDHEN and CDR2 SYDVKM. This CDR3 comprises 16 residues. V lost 6 bases, J lost 4 bases, and 11 bases stayed unmatched. The PCR contained 60 Vbeta and 13 Jbeta primers. This table comes from immunoSEQ multiplex PCR, and its TCRdb copy is limited to in-frame clones, with some not included. The sample contains roughly 170,000 clones, more than 70% of which appear only once. Study-wide results and limits: In vitro, three CMV-associated chains proved specific for CMV antigens. Overall, some 160 TCR beta chains were annotated as cytomegalovirus-associated.

Turning to this clone: As yet, its antigen is unknown.

The receptor was derived from a male donor in good health and CMV-seronegative. The chain couples TRBV28 to TRBJ2-3; 9 bases align to TRBD2. Material for sequencing was PBMCs. The CDR3 nucleotides read TGTGCCAGCAGGCCGGCGATAGCGGGAGTCGCAGATACGCAGTATTTT. This codes for CASRPAIAGVADTQYF.